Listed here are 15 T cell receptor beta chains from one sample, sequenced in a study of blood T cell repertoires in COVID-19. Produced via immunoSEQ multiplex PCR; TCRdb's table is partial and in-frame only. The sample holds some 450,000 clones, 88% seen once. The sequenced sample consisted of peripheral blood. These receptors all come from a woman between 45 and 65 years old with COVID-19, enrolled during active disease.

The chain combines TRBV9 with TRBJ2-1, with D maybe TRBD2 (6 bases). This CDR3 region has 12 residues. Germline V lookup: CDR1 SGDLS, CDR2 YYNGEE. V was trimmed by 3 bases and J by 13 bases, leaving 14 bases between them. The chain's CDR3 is CASSAVGTYQFF. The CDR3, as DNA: TGTGCCAGCAGCGCAGTTGGGACTTATCAGTTCTTC.

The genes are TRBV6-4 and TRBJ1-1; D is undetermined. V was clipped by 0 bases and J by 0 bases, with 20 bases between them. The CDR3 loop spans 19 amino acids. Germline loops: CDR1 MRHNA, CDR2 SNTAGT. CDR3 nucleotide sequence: TGTGCCAGCAGTGACTCAAAGATGTTAAGATACAACATGAACACTGAAGCTTTCTTT. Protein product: CASSDSKMLRYNMNTEAFF.

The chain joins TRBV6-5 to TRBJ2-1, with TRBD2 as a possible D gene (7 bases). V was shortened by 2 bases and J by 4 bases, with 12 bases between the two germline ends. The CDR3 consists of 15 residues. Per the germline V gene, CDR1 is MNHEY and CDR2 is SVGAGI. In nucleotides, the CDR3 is TGTGCCAGCAGTTACGGGGGGGGCCTGTACAATGAGCAGTTCTTC. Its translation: CASSYGGGLYNEQFF.

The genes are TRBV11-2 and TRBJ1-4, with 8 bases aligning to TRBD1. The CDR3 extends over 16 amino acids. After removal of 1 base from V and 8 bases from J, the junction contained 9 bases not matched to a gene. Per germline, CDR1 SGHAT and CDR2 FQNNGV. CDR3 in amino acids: CASSLVVETGDEKLFF. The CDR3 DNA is TGTGCCAGCAGCTTAGTAGTAGAGACAGGGGACGAAAAACTGTTTTTT.

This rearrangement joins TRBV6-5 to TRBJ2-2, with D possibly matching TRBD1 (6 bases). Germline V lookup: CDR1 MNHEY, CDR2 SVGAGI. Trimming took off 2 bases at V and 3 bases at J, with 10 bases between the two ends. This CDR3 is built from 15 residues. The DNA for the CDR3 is TGTGCCAGCAGTTACGGCTACAGGGACACCGGGGAGCTGTTTTTT. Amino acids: CASSYGYRDTGELFF.

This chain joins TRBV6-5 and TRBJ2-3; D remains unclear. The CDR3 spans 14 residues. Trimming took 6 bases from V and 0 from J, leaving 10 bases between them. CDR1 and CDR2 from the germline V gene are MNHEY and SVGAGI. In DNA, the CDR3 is TGTGCCAGCAGCCTTTCTTCTAGCACAGATACGCAGTATTTT. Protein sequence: CASSLSSSTDTQYF.

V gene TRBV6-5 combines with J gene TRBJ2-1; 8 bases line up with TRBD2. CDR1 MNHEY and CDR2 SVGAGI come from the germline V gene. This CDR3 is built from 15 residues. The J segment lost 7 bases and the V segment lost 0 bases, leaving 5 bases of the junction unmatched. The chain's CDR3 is CASSYSETSENEQFF. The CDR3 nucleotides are TGTGCCAGCAGTTACTCGGAGACTAGCGAAAATGAGCAGTTCTTC.

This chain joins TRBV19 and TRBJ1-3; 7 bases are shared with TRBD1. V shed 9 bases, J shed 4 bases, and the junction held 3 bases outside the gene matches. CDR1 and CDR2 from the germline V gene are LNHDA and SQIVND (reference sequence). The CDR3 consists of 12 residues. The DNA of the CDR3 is TGTGCCAGCAGGACAGGAGGAAACACCATATATTTT. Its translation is CASRTGGNTIYF.

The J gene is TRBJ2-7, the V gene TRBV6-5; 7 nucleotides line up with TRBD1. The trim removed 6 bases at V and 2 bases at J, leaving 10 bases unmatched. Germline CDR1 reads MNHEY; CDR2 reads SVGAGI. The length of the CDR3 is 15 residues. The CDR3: CASSPSTGTTYEQYF. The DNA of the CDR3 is TGTGCCAGCAGCCCCTCGACAGGGACCACCTACGAGCAGTACTTC.

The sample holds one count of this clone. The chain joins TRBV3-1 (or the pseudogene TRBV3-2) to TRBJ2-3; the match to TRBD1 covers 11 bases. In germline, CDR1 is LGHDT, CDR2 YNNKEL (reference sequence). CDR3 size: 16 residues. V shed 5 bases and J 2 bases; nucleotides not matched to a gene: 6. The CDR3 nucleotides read TGTGCCAGCAGCTGGGGGACAGGGGGAACCACAGATACGCAGTATTTT. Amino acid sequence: CASSWGTGGTTDTQYF.

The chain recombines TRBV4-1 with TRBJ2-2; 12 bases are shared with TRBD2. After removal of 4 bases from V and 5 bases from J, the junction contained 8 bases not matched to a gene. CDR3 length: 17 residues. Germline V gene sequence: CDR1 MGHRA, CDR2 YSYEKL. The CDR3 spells CASSLPSGGVNTGELFF. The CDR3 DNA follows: TGCGCCAGCAGCCTCCCTAGCGGGGGGGTAAATACCGGGGAGCTGTTTTTT.

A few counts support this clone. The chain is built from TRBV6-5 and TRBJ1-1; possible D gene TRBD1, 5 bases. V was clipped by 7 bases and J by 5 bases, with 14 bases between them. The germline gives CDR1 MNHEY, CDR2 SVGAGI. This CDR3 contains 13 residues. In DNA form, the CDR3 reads TGTGCCAGCACCTCCGGGGGGGTAACTGAAGCTTTCTTT. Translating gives CASTSGGVTEAFF.

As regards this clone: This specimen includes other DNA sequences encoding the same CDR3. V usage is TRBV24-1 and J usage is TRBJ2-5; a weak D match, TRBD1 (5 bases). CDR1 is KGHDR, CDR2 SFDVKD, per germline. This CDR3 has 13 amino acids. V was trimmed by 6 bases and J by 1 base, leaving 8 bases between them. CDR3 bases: TGTGCCACCAGTAGGGGCAGCCAAGAGACCCAGTACTTC. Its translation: CATSRGSQETQYF.

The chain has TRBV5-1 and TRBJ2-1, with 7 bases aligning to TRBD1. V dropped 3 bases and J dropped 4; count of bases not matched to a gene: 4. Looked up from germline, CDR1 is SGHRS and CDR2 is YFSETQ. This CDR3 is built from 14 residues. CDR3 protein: CASSSPGQYNEQFF. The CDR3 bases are TGCGCCAGCAGCTCTCCGGGACAGTACAATGAGCAGTTCTTC.

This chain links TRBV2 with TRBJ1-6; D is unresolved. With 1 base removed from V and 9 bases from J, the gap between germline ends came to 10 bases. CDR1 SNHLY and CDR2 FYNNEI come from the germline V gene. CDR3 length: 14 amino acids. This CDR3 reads CASSEVAGGSPLHF. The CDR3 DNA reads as TGTGCCAGCAGTGAAGTGGCCGGAGGTTCACCCCTCCACTTT.